This TCR beta chain emerged from a study of identical twins. Addition of a universal primer site occurred through template switching, and cDNA carried unique molecular identifiers. TCRdb fed the 5' RACE reads into MiXCR, producing one record per CDR3 protein. This table holds around 480,000 distinct CDR3 sequences, 14% found once. The V and J ends lost 4 bases and 5 bases, in that order; junction bases with no gene match: 10. CDR3 length equals 15 residues. Germline CDR1 SGHRS, CDR2 YFSETQ. The sample also formed part of further work on yellow fever vaccine responses in identical twins.

This chain links TRBV5-1 with TRBJ2-5, with 8 bases matching TRBD1. This receptor was taken from a woman younger than 35 in good health. Sequencing input: CD4+ T cells sorted from blood. CDR3 protein: CASSETSGGLETQYF. CDR3 DNA sequence: TGCGCCAGCAGCGAAACTTCAGGGGGCCTGGAGACCCAGTACTTC.